This T cell receptor (beta chain) was captured by sequencing in a study of blood T cells in healthy people across ages. RNA extraction gave at least 5 micrograms of total RNA per sample. A word on this clonotype: Antigen specificity is unknown.

Study-wide results and caveats: Per-million-T-cell TCR beta diversity fell roughly linearly with age.

PCR was performed a second time for about 6 to 11 cycles using a sample-barcoded 5' primer and a J-beta primer mix. Via MiXCR, TCRdb re-called the 5' RACE reads, giving one row per CDR3 protein. The sample contains about 580,000 distinct CDR3 sequences, 40% to 50% of which appear only once. This TCR was sampled from a man older than 75 in good health. The sample consisted of blood.

The CDR3 loop is CASSVPGWADPGYGYTF. CDR3 nucleotide sequence: TGTGCCAGCAGCGTGCCAGGGTGGGCGGATCCTGGCTATGGCTACACCTTC. The chain employs TRBV9 and TRBJ1-2; weak D call: TRBD1 (5 bases). Trimming cost V 2 bases and J 4 bases, with 21 bases left between them. This CDR3 spans 17 amino acids. CDR1 is SGDLS and CDR2 is YYNGEE in the germline V gene.